This T cell receptor beta chain comes out of a study of T cells in Graves' hyperthyroidism and ophthalmopathy. This clonotype was found a few times. Its specificity is not known. Notes on the study in general: Peripheral blood also featured most of the thyroid clonotypes expanded above 0.001.

V lost 2 bases to trimming and J lost 4 bases; unmatched junction nucleotides: 2. Germline values: CDR1 KGHSH, CDR2 LQKENI. The CDR3 has 14 residues. Clinical symptoms, serum thyroxine and TRAb, thyroid ultrasound and orbital computed tomography together formed the diagnostic basis. Amplified regions were TCR beta CDR3 sequences from RNA transcripts. The HTBI set primed first-round TCR CDR3 RT-PCR. TCRdb re-called the multiplex PCR reads through MiXCR, storing one row per CDR3 protein. This sample carries over 300,000 distinct CDR3 sequences, about 15% of them seen once, and the ten largest clones take approximately 11%.

The gene calls are TRBV18 and TRBJ1-5, with TRBD1 matching over 7 bases. The TCR comes from a woman aged 55-69 years with Graves' hyperthyroidism. Material: blood. The CDR3 loop is CASSPSTGNQPQHF. The CDR3 DNA reads TGTGCCAGCTCACCATCGACAGGGAATCAGCCCCAGCATTTT. Looking up the rest from reference TRBV18 and TRBJ1-5 gives the full variable domain: NAGVMQNPRHLVRRRGQEARLRCSPMKGHSHVYWYRQLPEEGLKFMVYLQKENIIDESGMPKERFSAEFPKEGPSILRIQQVVRGDSAAYFCASSPSTGNQPQHFGDGTRLSIL.